The source of this T cell receptor beta chain is a study of CD8 T cells in Susac syndrome. TCR beta from blood CD8+ and CD4+ T cells was sequenced. Negative isolation was used for CD8+ and CD4+ T cells and FACS enrichment for TEMRA cells. The authors reverse transcribed roughly 0.5 to 1 ug RNA with random hexamers. Across 54 Vbeta and 13 Jbeta, immunoSEQ multiplex PCR amplified TCR beta CDR3. TCRdb redid the calling of the immunoSEQ multiplex PCR reads with MiXCR, one entry per CDR3 protein. The repertoire holds about 150,000 distinct CDR3 sequences, just under 95% seen once, with more than 0.2% in the top ten. V lost 0 bases to trimming and J lost 9 bases, with 12 bases between them. The CDR3 totals 14 residues. Germline CDR1 reads LGHNA; CDR2 reads YNFKEQ.

The rearrangement links TRBV4-2 to TRBJ2-1, with a tentative D call TRBD1 (6 bases). Sequencing was done on a sample of CD8+ T cells from PBMCs. The sequence came from a human donor with multiple sclerosis. The CDR3 region is CASSQEWGPVEQFF. CDR3 DNA sequence: TGTGCCAGCAGCCAAGAGTGGGGGCCGGTTGAGCAGTTCTTC.